The 32 T cell receptor beta chains in this list originate from one sample, sequenced in a study of blood T cell repertoires in COVID-19 (dated by TCRdb to between 2020 and 2021). The library relied on the immunoSEQ multiplex PCR assay. Held by TCRdb, this immuneACCESS table contains in-frame sequences only and omits some clones. Under half of the omission traces to an unresolved V gene where checked; the cause of the rest is unknown. This sample lists 190,000 or so clones; about 80% were detected once. About 6.9% of the sample comes from the top ten. Input material: peripheral blood. These receptors came from a human donor with acute or convalescent COVID-19. The donor label of this sample is uncertain.

This chain uses TRBV3-1 (or the pseudogene TRBV3-2) with TRBJ2-1; 11 nucleotides agree with TRBD2. Unmatched junction bases numbered 5, after V lost 0 bases and J lost 7 bases. Germline CDR1 LGHDT, CDR2 YNNKEL (reference sequence). There are 16 residues in the CDR3. CDR3 protein: CASSQERTSGRNEQFF. As DNA, the CDR3 is TGTGCCAGCAGCCAAGAACGAACTAGCGGGAGAAATGAGCAGTTCTTC.

This clone showed up just once. The DNA of the CDR3 is TGTGCCAGCAGTACCAGGGGGTTCGGCACAGATACGCAGTATTTT. Protein product: CASSTRGFGTDTQYF. V is TRBV9 and J is TRBJ2-3, with 7 bases lining up with TRBD1. Germline trimming cut 5 bases from V and 1 base from J; bases unmatched to any gene: 7. Per the germline V gene, CDR1 is SGDLS and CDR2 is YYNGEE. This CDR3 has 15 amino acids.

This chain links TRBV6-2 or TRBV6-3 with TRBJ1-5, with 8 bases matching TRBD1. Looked up from germline, CDR1 is MNHEY and CDR2 is SVGEGT. Trimming cost V 5 bases and J 2 bases; bases outside gene matches: 8. The CDR3 spans 16 residues. CDR3 nucleotides: TGTGCCAGCAGTATACCTACAGGGGGAGGCAATCAGCCCCAGCATTTT. Protein: CASSIPTGGGNQPQHF.

V usage is TRBV2 and J usage is TRBJ1-2; 11 bases are a match to TRBD1. CDR1 SNHLY and CDR2 FYNNEI come from the germline V gene. This CDR3 contains 14 residues. Trimming took 8 bases from V and 7 from J; bases not matched to a gene: 9. CDR3 protein: CASETDRGPPGYTF. In DNA, the CDR3 is TGTGCCAGCGAGACGGACAGGGGGCCTCCTGGCTACACCTTC.

This clone was detected a few times. Distinct nucleotide sequences in the sample also encode this CDR3. V usage is TRBV10-3 and J usage is TRBJ2-1; 10 bases match TRBD1. The CDR3 length is 13 residues. Germline trimming cut 10 bases from V and 6 bases from J; bases unmatched to any gene: 6. CDR1 ENHRY and CDR2 SYGVKD come from the germline V gene. CDR3 nucleotide sequence: TGTGCCACCCGACAGGGGGCTGGCAATGAGCAGTTCTTC. It encodes CATRQGAGNEQFF.

The chain uses TRBV27 and TRBJ1-5; TRBD1 aligns across 7 bases. Germline V lookup: CDR1 MNHEY, CDR2 SMNVEV (reference sequence). Germline trimming cut 5 bases from V and 5 bases from J; bases unmatched to any gene: 6. The CDR3 totals 14 residues. CDR3 sequence reads: CASSPDRLYQPQHF. CDR3 nucleotides: TGTGCCAGCAGTCCGGACAGGCTTTATCAGCCCCAGCATTTT.

This rearrangement joins TRBV5-4 to TRBJ2-3; TRBD1 might be the D (5 bases). CDR3 size: 14 residues. V was cut by 1 base and J by 7 bases, with 13 bases left in between. Germline V gives CDR1 SGHNT, CDR2 YYREEE (reference sequence). CDR3 coding DNA: TGTGCCAGCAGCTTGAATAAGGTGGGGCATACGCAGTATTTT. This gives the protein CASSLNKVGHTQYF.

The chain is built from TRBV6-6 and TRBJ2-3; 13 bases are a match to TRBD2. The CDR3 runs 14 residues. V gave up 6 bases and J gave up 7 bases; unmatched junction bases: 4. Germline V lookup: CDR1 MNHNY, CDR2 SVGAGI (reference sequence). The CDR3 nucleotides are TGTGCCAGCAGACCGGGACTAGCGGGGAATACGCAGTATTTT. Its protein is CASRPGLAGNTQYF.

The V gene is TRBV5-1, the J gene TRBJ2-7, with D possibly matching TRBD1 (5 bases). The CDR3 contains 16 residues. The germline gives CDR1 SGHRS, CDR2 YFSETQ. The V and J ends lost 4 bases and 0 bases respectively, with 17 bases between them. The DNA of the CDR3 is TGCGCCAGCAGCCCCTTTGGGCAGGGCGGCTCCTACGAGCAGTACTTC. Encoded protein: CASSPFGQGGSYEQYF.

The chain has TRBV6-5 and TRBJ1-4; D uncertain. CDR1 MNHEY and CDR2 SVGAGI come from the germline V gene. Trimming removed 7 bases from V and 4 bases from J, with 10 bases in between. The CDR3 covers 13 residues. The CDR3 loop is CASISGSNEKLFF. The CDR3 region has the DNA TGTGCCAGCATTTCGGGGAGTAATGAAAAACTGTTTTTT.

The CDR3 region is CASSTGYQGLTYNEQFF. CDR3 nucleotides: TGTGCCAGCAGCACCGGTTACCAGGGTCTAACCTACAATGAGCAGTTCTTC. This rearrangement joins TRBV9 to TRBJ2-1; TRBD1 might be the D (5 bases). V lost 4 bases, J lost 2 bases, and 19 bases lay in between. CDR1 is SGDLS and CDR2 is YYNGEE in the germline V gene. The CDR3 length is 17 residues.

The chain is built from TRBV28 and TRBJ1-6; 10 bases map to TRBD1. Trimming removed 4 bases from V and 1 base from J; junction bases left unmatched: 7. Per germline, CDR1 MDHEN and CDR2 SYDVKM. CDR3 length: 18 amino acids. The DNA of the CDR3 is TGTGCCAGCAGTTCGGGACAGGGGTCTGGGTCCTATAATTCACCCCTCCACTTT. Protein sequence: CASSSGQGSGSYNSPLHF.

The chain employs TRBV10-3 and TRBJ2-1; TRBD2 agrees at 11 bases. Germline CDR1 is ENHRY and CDR2 is SYGVKD. The CDR3 runs 14 residues. V gave up 10 bases and J gave up 7 bases; unmatched junction bases: 9. The CDR3 nucleotides are TGTGCCAGTTCCCTAGCGGGAGGAATAAATGAGCAGTTCTTC. Amino acid sequence: CASSLAGGINEQFF.

The gene calls are TRBV4-1 and TRBJ1-5, with 10 bases lining up with TRBD1. Trimming at V came to 0 bases and at J to 1 base, leaving 12 bases not matched to a gene. Germline CDR1 is MGHRA and CDR2 is YSYEKL. This CDR3 spans 20 amino acids. In nucleotides, the CDR3 is TGCGCCAGCAGCCAAGAAGGGACAGGGGACCTCCTAAGAAGCAATCAGCCCCAGCATTTT. As protein: CASSQEGTGDLLRSNQPQHF.

The chain employs TRBV5-6 and TRBJ2-1; TRBD1 agrees at 7 bases. This CDR3 contains 14 residues. Trimming at V came to 3 bases and at J to 10 bases, leaving 10 bases not matched to a gene. Per germline, CDR1 SGHDT and CDR2 YYEEEE. CDR3: CASSSNVRGKEQFF. The CDR3 DNA reads TGTGCCAGCAGCTCGAACGTCAGGGGGAAAGAGCAGTTCTTC.

V gene TRBV7-2 combines with J gene TRBJ2-5, with D tentatively TRBD2 (6 bases). CDR1 and CDR2 from the germline V gene are SGHTA and FQGNSA. V lost 7 bases to trimming and J lost 2 bases, with 17 bases between them. The CDR3 is made up of 15 amino acids. The CDR3 loop reads CASNLQGGLQETQYF. In DNA form, the CDR3 reads TGTGCCAGCAACCTTCAGGGAGGACTTCAAGAGACCCAGTACTTC.

The rearrangement links TRBV30 to TRBJ1-3; TRBD1 agrees at 7 bases. Germline V gene sequence: CDR1 GTSNPN, CDR2 SVGIG (reference sequence). The CDR3 sequence is 15 residues long. The junction had 6 bases not matched to a gene; V was cut back by 4 bases and J by 0 bases. CDR3: CAWNQDRSSGNTIYF. CDR3 nucleotide sequence: TGTGCCTGGAACCAGGACAGGAGCTCTGGAAACACCATATATTTT.

This rearrangement joins TRBV29-1 to TRBJ1-2; no clear D gene. The germline V and J ends were trimmed by 1 base and 0 bases, with 6 bases remaining between them. CDR3 length: 13 amino acids. Germline values: CDR1 SQVTM, CDR2 ANQGSEA. As DNA, the CDR3 is TGCAGCGTTGAAGCAGAAGCTAACTATGGCTACACCTTC. It specifies CSVEAEANYGYTF.

This clone was seen many times. The same CDR3 is also encoded by other DNA sequences in this sample. The CDR3 DNA sequence: TGCGCCAGCAGCTTGGGGGACAGGGAGGACACCGGGGAGCTGTTTTTT. Translating gives CASSLGDREDTGELFF. This chain links TRBV5-1 with TRBJ2-2; the match to TRBD1 covers 9 bases. Per germline, CDR1 SGHRS and CDR2 YFSETQ. The CDR3 has 16 residues. V lost 0 bases to trimming and J lost 3 bases; unmatched junction nucleotides: 3.

This clone was picked up one time. The V gene is TRBV7-9, the J gene TRBJ2-5, with a tentative D call TRBD2 (5 bases). Germline CDR1 SEHNR, CDR2 FQNEAQ (reference sequence). The CDR3 runs 15 residues. V lost 5 bases and J lost 1, with 14 bases in between. The CDR3 bases are TGTGCCAGCAGCGAACCCGGGATCCGCCAAGAGACCCAGTACTTC. Its translation is CASSEPGIRQETQYF.

This chain uses TRBV21-1 with TRBJ2-3; the tabulated D call, TRBD2, remains unverified against the DNA. TRBV21-1 has pseudogene status. This CDR3 has 15 residues. CDR3 protein: CASSKDPGGGDTQYF. Written as DNA, the CDR3 is TGTGCCAGCAGCAAAGACCCGGGAGGGGGAGATACGCAGTATTTT.

The chain uses TRBV7-9 and TRBJ1-4, with 9 bases identical to TRBD1. CDR3 length: 15 amino acids. Germline V lookup: CDR1 SEHNR, CDR2 FQNEAQ (reference sequence). The J segment lost 7 bases and the V segment lost 3 bases, leaving 6 bases of the junction unmatched. CDR3 amino acids: CASSLTGGRGEKLFF. The DNA of the CDR3 is TGTGCCAGCAGCTTGACAGGGGGAAGGGGTGAAAAACTGTTTTTT.

This chain joins TRBV9 and TRBJ2-1; 7 nucleotides align to TRBD1. The trim removed 0 bases at V and 6 bases at J, leaving 9 bases unmatched. The germline CDR1 and CDR2 sequences are SGDLS and YYNGEE. The CDR3 runs to 16 residues. The CDR3, as DNA: TGTGCCAGCAGCGTAGAGACAGGGAGAGGGGTCAATGAGCAGTTCTTC. Translation: CASSVETGRGVNEQFF. The variable domain in full, completed from reference TRBV9 and TRBJ2-1, reads DSGVTQTPKHLITATGQRVTLRCSPRSGDLSVYWYQQSLDQGLQFLIQYYNGEERAKGNILERFSAQQFPDLHSELNLSSLELGDSALYFCASSVETGRGVNEQFFGPGTRLTVL.

The genes are TRBV27 and TRBJ2-1, with a weak D call TRBD1 (5 bases). Germline V CDR1 and CDR2: MNHEY, SMNVEV (reference sequence). V gave up 5 bases and J gave up 2 bases, with 10 bases separating them. This CDR3 comprises 14 residues. CDR3 in amino acids: CASSPRQTYNEQFF. DNA for the CDR3: TGTGCCAGCAGTCCCCGACAGACCTACAATGAGCAGTTCTTC.

This clone came up a few times. This rearrangement joins TRBV7-2 to TRBJ2-5; TRBD2 aligns across 7 bases. Germline V gene data show CDR1 as SGHTA and CDR2 as FQGNSA. This CDR3 has 14 amino acids. The V and J ends lost 0 bases and 6 bases, in that order; junction bases with no gene match: 4. The CDR3: CASSLAWEGKTQYF. In DNA form, the CDR3 reads TGTGCCAGCAGCTTAGCGTGGGAGGGTAAGACCCAGTACTTC.

V gene TRBV5-1 combines with J gene TRBJ1-4; 8 bases map to TRBD1. Germline CDR1 is SGHRS and CDR2 is YFSETQ. V trimming: 4 bases; J trimming: 7 bases; junction bases outside the gene matches: 15. CDR3 length equals 17 residues. The DNA of the CDR3 is TGCGCCAGCAGCCCGACAGGGGCTACTAATATCGGTGAAAAACTGTTTTTT. Translated, it gives CASSPTGATNIGEKLFF.

This clone has at least ten counts. The sample holds other DNA sequences that translate to the same CDR3. V is TRBV18 and J is TRBJ2-5, with 7 bases lining up with TRBD1. The CDR3 contains 15 residues. Germline CDR1 KGHSH, CDR2 LQKENI. V shed 3 bases, J shed 1 base, and the junction held 5 bases outside the gene matches. CDR3 DNA: TGTGCCAGCTCACCGCGGACAGGCCCCCAAGAGACCCAGTACTTC. This translates into CASSPRTGPQETQYF.

This chain uses TRBV12-3 or TRBV12-4 with TRBJ2-1, with D hard to call. V was cut by 7 bases and J by 7 bases, with 8 bases left in between. The CDR3 has 11 amino acids. The CDR3 sequence is CASTLFNEQFF. In DNA form, the CDR3 reads TGTGCCAGCACCCTCTTTAATGAGCAGTTCTTC.

The chain joins TRBV5-1 to TRBJ1-4; TRBD1 is a possible D gene (5 bases). Trimming removed 3 bases from V and 5 bases from J, with 17 bases in between. The CDR3 runs to 16 residues. The germline CDR1 and CDR2 sequences are SGHRS and YFSETQ. Here the CDR3 reads CASSSGVGGGNEKLFF. The CDR3 coding sequence is TGCGCCAGCAGCTCGGGGGTCGGCGGGGGAAATGAAAAACTGTTTTTT.

The chain carries TRBV3-1 (or the pseudogene TRBV3-2) and TRBJ1-5, with 8 bases lining up with TRBD1. V was pared by 3 bases and J by 1 base, with 8 bases of the junction left unmatched. The CDR3 totals 17 residues. The germline V gene has CDR1 LGHDT and CDR2 YNNKEL (reference sequence). The CDR3 region has the DNA TGTGCCAGCAGCCACATCATCGGACAGGGCAGCAATCAGCCCCAGCATTTT. Translated: CASSHIIGQGSNQPQHF.

The DNA for the CDR3 is TGTGCCAGCTCACCACGGGGACAGGGGGCCGACACTGAAGCTTTCTTT. Translation gives CASSPRGQGADTEAFF. V usage is TRBV18 and J usage is TRBJ1-1, with TRBD1 matching 12 bases. The CDR3 runs to 16 residues. CDR1 is KGHSH and CDR2 is LQKENI in the germline V gene. V shed 1 base, J shed 3 bases, and the junction held 3 bases outside the gene matches.

This clone was counted only a few times. The chain employs TRBV18 and TRBJ1-2; a possible D gene is TRBD1 (6 bases). The CDR3 spans 15 residues. V lost 4 bases and J lost 3, with 15 bases in between. Germline CDR1 and CDR2: KGHSH and LQKENI. CDR3 sequence (DNA): TGTGCCAGCTCACTGGATTACAGGGCGGACTATGGCTACACCTTC. Residues: CASSLDYRADYGYTF. The variable domain in full, with the rest retrieved from reference TRBV18 and TRBJ1-2, is NAGVMQNPRHLVRRRGQEARLRCSPMKGHSHVYWYRQLPEEGLKFMVYLQKENIIDESGMPKERFSAEFPKEGPSILRIQQVVRGDSAAYFCASSLDYRADYGYTFGSGTRLTVV.